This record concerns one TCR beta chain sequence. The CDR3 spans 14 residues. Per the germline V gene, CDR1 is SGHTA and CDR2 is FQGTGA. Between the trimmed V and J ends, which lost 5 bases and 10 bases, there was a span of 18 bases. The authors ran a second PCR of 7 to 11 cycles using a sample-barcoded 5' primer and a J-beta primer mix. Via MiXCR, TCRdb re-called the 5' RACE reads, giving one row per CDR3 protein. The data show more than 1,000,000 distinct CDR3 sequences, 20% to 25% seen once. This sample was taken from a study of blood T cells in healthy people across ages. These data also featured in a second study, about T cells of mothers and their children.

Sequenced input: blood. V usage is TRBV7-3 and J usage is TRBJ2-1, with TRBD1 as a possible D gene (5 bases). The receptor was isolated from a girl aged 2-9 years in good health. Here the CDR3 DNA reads TGTGCCAGCAGCCCACTTGGGGCAGGTCAGGAGCAGTTCTTC. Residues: CASSPLGAGQEQFF.